Following are 2 T cell receptor beta chains from one sample sequenced in a study of blood T cell repertoires in COVID-19. The method was immunoSEQ multiplex PCR; TCRdb's version includes in-frame clones alone and lacks a portion of them. Of some 110,000 clones listed, approximately 85% are singletons. The sample consisted of peripheral blood. These TCRs come from a middle-aged man with acute or convalescent COVID-19.

V usage is TRBV7-2 and J usage is TRBJ2-7; the D gene is possibly TRBD2 (7 bases). The germline CDR1 and CDR2 sequences are SGHTA and FQGNSA. V was pared by 1 base and J by 5 bases, with 15 bases between. The CDR3 is 15 amino acids. This CDR3 reads CASSLVRGGGNEQYF. CDR3 DNA: TGTGCCAGCAGCTTAGTTCGTGGGGGGGGCAACGAGCAGTACTTC.

The chain combines TRBV19 with TRBJ1-2; TRBD1 matches 9 bases. CDR3 length: 13 amino acids. Trimming cost V 5 bases and J 7 bases; bases outside gene matches: 5. Germline CDR1 LNHDA, CDR2 SQIVND (reference sequence). The CDR3 region is CASSGQGQVGYTF. The CDR3 DNA reads as TGTGCCAGTAGTGGACAGGGGCAAGTTGGCTACACCTTC.